This T cell receptor beta chain was profiled in a study of a mutant IDH1 vaccine in newly diagnosed glioma (dated by TCRdb to 2020 to 2022). In terms of the full investigation: Patients were given eight vaccinations, in weeks 1, 3, 5, 7, 11, 15, 19 and 23, which matched visits V03 through V10. Six visits were used for peripheral blood collection: V03 (baseline), V05, V07, V10, V12 and V13. The roughly 34 treated patients were approximately 62% male and around 40% female, with a mean age of around 40 years. For exploratory analyses, longitudinal TCRB deep sequencing was carried out in under 30 treated patients wherever samples were available. Vaccination started 4-6 weeks after radiotherapy alone, or was given together with temozolomide cycles in the groups whose treatment included chemotherapy. Before enrollment, most patients had been given radiochemotherapy with temozolomide as standard therapy, while the rest had received either radiotherapy alone or temozolomide alone. The paper as a whole reports these results and caveats: No apparent relationship was observed between pseudoprogression and alterations in the top peripheral T cell clonotypes detected by TCRB sequencing. PBMC samples for TCRB deep sequencing were selected based on availability. The authors stated that sample limitations prevented analyses of patient blood samples from being reproduced. Vaccine-induced immune responses across multiple MHC alleles were detected in approximately 93% of patients.

As regards this clone: Its antigen is still unknown. No clone much larger than this one lies a single base away; base qualities are absent.

The time point tag for this specimen amounts to: week 11, during vaccination. A 20-mer mutant IDH1 peptide at 300 micrograms in Montanide made up each vaccine dose, which was injected subcutaneously together with topical imiquimod. The donors had newly diagnosed IDH1-mutant astrocytomas of WHO grade 3 or 4 that showed loss of nuclear ATRX. The samples were drawn from NOA16, a multicentre, single-arm, open-label phase I trial in Germany that tested a mutant IDH1 peptide vaccine in humans for the first time. The DNeasy Blood and Tissue Kit was used to extract genomic DNA from EDTA blood for TCRB sequencing. CDR3 length: 15 amino acids, cysteine to phenylalanine. Of the read, only the CDR3 DNA is kept; its 45 bases are in frame from base 1. The germline V gene yields SNHLY for CDR1 and FYNNEI for CDR2. Here V drops 3 bases and J drops 3 bases, and the junction holds 5 bases not matched to any gene. The protocol used for the library was the immunoSEQ multiplex PCR assay. Rearranged TCR beta chain sequences were amplified with the hsTCRB Kit following the manufacturer's protocol. An Illumina MiSeq was used to sequence the TCRB libraries. As for the authors' bioinformatics: Demultiplexing, trimming and gene mapping were performed with the kit vendor's proprietary platform. As stored in TCRdb, this immuneACCESS dataset retains in-frame rearrangements with V and J assigned. A fraction of the clones does not appear; measured against another copy, unresolved V genes explain less than half of the discrepancy, and the remainder lacks a known reason. That table is the source of V, J and clone size, and D and trimming were worked out from the DNA. This sample lists some 130,000 clones; 80% were detected once. Clones ranked in the top ten supply under 5.5% of the sample.

The rearranged segments are TRBV2 and TRBJ1-3; 7 nucleotides in the junction match TRBD1. The sample was PBMCs, taken from a glioma patient whose treatment included an IDH1 peptide vaccine. This TCR derives from a middle-aged man with glioma. The CDR3 corresponds to CASSDPGQLGNTIYF. The sequenced DNA: TGTGCCAGCAGTGACCCGGGACAGCTTGGAAACACCATATATTTT.